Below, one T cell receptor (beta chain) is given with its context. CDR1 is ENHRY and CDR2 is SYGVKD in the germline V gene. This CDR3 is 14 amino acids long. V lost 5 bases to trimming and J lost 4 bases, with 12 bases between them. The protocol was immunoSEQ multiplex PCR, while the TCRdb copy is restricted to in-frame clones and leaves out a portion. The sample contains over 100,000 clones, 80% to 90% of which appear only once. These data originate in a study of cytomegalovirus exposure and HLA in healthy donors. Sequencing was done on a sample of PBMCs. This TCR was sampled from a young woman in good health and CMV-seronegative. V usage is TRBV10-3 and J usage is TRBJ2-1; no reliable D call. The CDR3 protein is CAISPFTEYNEQFF. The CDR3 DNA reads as TGTGCCATCAGTCCTTTTACTGAATACAATGAGCAGTTCTTC.